The clone carrying this T cell receptor (beta chain) has a single count. This specimen belongs to a study of blood T cell repertoires in COVID-19. Study details: The study drew acute and convalescent COVID-19 samples from the United States, Italy and Spain. T cells, B-cell-depleted T cells, or PBMCs provided the cDNA or gDNA that served as material.

Trimming removed 2 bases from V and 4 bases from J, with 14 bases in between. Per germline, CDR1 SNHLY and CDR2 FYNNEI. The CDR3 has 15 amino acids. Original processing methods: Scientists estimated how many nucleated cells there were by amplifying reference gene primers. Assay used: immunoSEQ multiplex PCR; TCRdb lists only in-frame clones, some missing. Clone size and V and J calls were adopted from that table, with D and trimming inferred from the DNA. The data contain approximately 350,000 clones, roughly 90% of them singletons. This chain joins TRBV2 and TRBJ1-1; D gene uncertain. The sample was peripheral blood. The sequence derives from a man aged 35 to 55 with acute or convalescent COVID-19. Here the CDR3 reads CASSENGRAGTEAFF. CDR3 coding DNA: TGTGCCAGCAGTGAAAATGGGCGGGCTGGCACTGAAGCTTTCTTT.